Listed here are 14 T cell receptor beta chains from one sample, sequenced in a study of CD8+ T cells in alopecia areata. Sequencing relied on a cDNA template that was reverse transcribed from extracted RNA. Libraries were prepared by immunoSEQ multiplex PCR; TCRdb keeps only in-frame clonotypes and omits some of them. Found here are around 190,000 clones, less than 65% of them singletons; the top ten hold just over 1%. The sample's treatment: oral pan-JAK inhibitor, 5-10 mg twice daily. The sample here was CD4+ T cells sorted from blood, taken at week 24, from a patient treated with tofacitinib. These receptors originate from a human donor with alopecia areata.

This chain uses TRBV6-1 with TRBJ1-2; D not certain. CDR3 length: 12 residues. Trimming cost V 3 bases and J 2 bases, with 4 bases left between them. Germline V CDR1 and CDR2: MNHNS, SASEGT. Here the CDR3 DNA reads TGTGCCAGCAGTGAGAAAAACTATGGCTACACCTTC. Its translation: CASSEKNYGYTF.

This clone showed up just a few times. The chain employs TRBV18 and TRBJ2-5; TRBD2 agrees at 8 bases. The J segment lost 4 bases and the V segment lost 0 bases, leaving 10 bases of the junction unmatched. Germline loops: CDR1 KGHSH, CDR2 LQKENI. This CDR3 spans 17 amino acids. This CDR3 is CASSPPAGGRLRETQYF. CDR3 in DNA: TGTGCCAGCTCACCACCCGCGGGGGGCCGACTTCGAGAGACCCAGTACTTC. Based on the CDR3 plus reference TRBV18 and TRBJ2-5, the full variable domain is NAGVMQNPRHLVRRRGQEARLRCSPMKGHSHVYWYRQLPEEGLKFMVYLQKENIIDESGMPKERFSAEFPKEGPSILRIQQVVRGDSAAYFCASSPPAGGRLRETQYFGPGTRLLVL.

The chain joins TRBV4-2 to TRBJ2-7, with TRBD2 as a possible D gene (6 bases). The CDR3 totals 15 residues. Germline CDR1 is LGHNA and CDR2 is YNFKEQ. V lost 6 bases, J lost 4 bases, and 19 bases lay in between. CDR3 region: CASSFNRDFHYEQYF. In nucleotides, the CDR3 is TGTGCCAGCAGTTTCAACCGGGACTTCCATTACGAGCAGTACTTC.

The chain is built from TRBV15 and TRBJ2-5; no definite D call. Trimming stripped 3 bases from V and 5 bases from J, with 4 bases between. The CDR3 extends over 11 amino acids. Looked up from germline, CDR1 is LNHNV and CDR2 is YYDKDF (reference sequence). CDR3 nucleotide sequence: TGTGCCACCAGCAGTACGGAGACCCAGTACTTC. Protein product: CATSSTETQYF. Full variable domain (outside the CDR3, taken from reference TRBV15 and TRBJ2-5): DAMVIQNPRYQVTQFGKPVTLSCSQTLNHNVMYWYQQKSSQAPKLLFHYYDKDFNNEADTPDNFQSRRPNTSFCFLDIRSPGLGDTAMYLCATSSTETQYFGPGTRLLVL.

Regarding this clone: At one end the junction does not follow the germline gene, possibly because of a read error. The rearrangement joins TRBV29-1 to TRBJ1-2; 7 bases line up with TRBD1. From germline, CDR1 is SQVTM and CDR2 ANQGSEA. This CDR3 is built from 8 residues. Here the CDR3 reads CSVDRRDF. In DNA form, the CDR3 reads TGCAGCGTGGACAGGAGGGACTTC.

This rearrangement joins TRBV6-6 to TRBJ2-7, with D perhaps TRBD1 or TRBD2 (5 bases each). Between the trimmed V and J ends, which lost 6 bases and 7 bases, there was a span of 19 bases. Germline assignment: CDR1 MNHNY and CDR2 SVGAGI (reference sequence). The CDR3 has 14 amino acids. DNA of the CDR3: TGTGCCAGCAGCCCCACCCGGGGCAGGAATGAGCAGTACTTC. It yields the protein CASSPTRGRNEQYF.

This clone was picked up many times. The rearrangement uses TRBV6-4 and TRBJ1-2; 9 nucleotides align to TRBD1. The trim removed 6 bases at V and 3 bases at J, leaving 5 bases unmatched. CDR3 length: 14 amino acids. Germline V CDR1 and CDR2: MRHNA, SNTAGT. CDR3 residues: CASSRDRDYYGYTF. The CDR3 DNA reads as TGTGCCAGCAGCCGGGACAGGGACTACTATGGCTACACCTTC.

This clone was counted ten times or more. The CDR3 protein is CASSQGKGAYNTF. The CDR3 DNA sequence: TGCGCCAGCAGCCAAGGAAAGGGGGCGTATAACACCTTC. The chain recombines TRBV4-3 with TRBJ1-2, with 7 bases lining up with TRBD1. The CDR3 is 13 amino acids. With 1 base clipped from V and 12 bases from J, the junction kept 8 bases outside the gene matches. Germline CDR1 is LGHNA and CDR2 is YSLEER.

This chain connects TRBV11-2 to TRBJ1-6, with TRBD1 as a possible D gene (6 bases). Germline lookup yields CDR1 SGHAT and CDR2 FQNNGV. The CDR3 covers 14 residues. V was cut by 5 bases and J by 6 bases, with 11 bases left in between. The CDR3 protein is CASSPGQINSPLHF. The CDR3 region has the DNA TGTGCCAGCAGCCCCGGACAGATTAATTCACCCCTCCACTTT.

The V call is TRBV9, the J call TRBJ2-6; TRBD2 matches at 13 bases. The germline V gene encodes CDR1 SGDLS and CDR2 YYNGEE. The junction had 6 bases not matched to a gene; V was cut back by 3 bases and J by 0 bases. The CDR3 has 19 amino acids. CDR3 protein: CASSAGLAGARSGANVLTF. In DNA, the CDR3 is TGTGCCAGCAGCGCCGGACTAGCGGGGGCACGCTCTGGGGCCAACGTCCTGACTTTC.

The rearrangement uses TRBV29-1 and TRBJ2-7, with TRBD2 as a possible D gene (7 bases). CDR3 length equals 16 residues. Between the trimmed V and J ends, which lost 2 bases and 2 bases, there was a span of 19 bases. Germline-derived CDR1 and CDR2 are SQVTM and ANQGSEA. The CDR3 nucleotides read TGCAGCGTTGAATCCACTAGAGTGGGGGGGCCCTACGAGCAGTACTTC. Translation: CSVESTRVGGPYEQYF.

The chain combines TRBV7-2 with TRBJ2-3; TRBD2 agrees at 9 bases. Germline V gene data show CDR1 as SGHTA and CDR2 as FQGNSA. The junction had 8 bases not matched to a gene; V was cut back by 2 bases and J by 5 bases. The CDR3 is 16 amino acids. The CDR3 nucleotides read TGTGCCAGCAGCTTACTAGCGGGGCGCGCCGGAGATACGCAGTATTTT. This encodes CASSLLAGRAGDTQYF. Full variable domain (outside the CDR3, taken from reference TRBV7-2 and TRBJ2-3): GAGVSQSPSNKVTEKGKDVELRCDPISGHTALYWYRQSLGQGLEFLIYFQGNSAPDKSGLPSDRFSAERTGGSVSTLTIQRTQQEDSAVYLCASSLLAGRAGDTQYFGPGTRLTVL.

The V and J genes are TRBV25-1 and TRBJ2-7, with a weak D call TRBD1 (6 bases). Trimming stripped 6 bases from V and 9 bases from J, with 12 bases between. Germline CDR1 MGHDK, CDR2 SYGVNS. This CDR3 is 11 amino acids long. The DNA for the CDR3 is TGTGCCAGCAGCCTCGACAGGTGGCAGTACTTC. This codes for CASSLDRWQYF.

The chain couples TRBV7-2 to TRBJ2-1; TRBD2 agrees at 7 bases. The trim removed 0 bases at V and 2 bases at J, leaving 4 bases unmatched. CDR3 length: 16 amino acids. Germline CDR1 is SGHTA and CDR2 is FQGNSA. In DNA form, the CDR3 reads TGTGCCAGCAGCTTAGCGTCGGGGGGAGCCTACAATGAGCAGTTCTTC. Amino acid sequence: CASSLASGGAYNEQFF.